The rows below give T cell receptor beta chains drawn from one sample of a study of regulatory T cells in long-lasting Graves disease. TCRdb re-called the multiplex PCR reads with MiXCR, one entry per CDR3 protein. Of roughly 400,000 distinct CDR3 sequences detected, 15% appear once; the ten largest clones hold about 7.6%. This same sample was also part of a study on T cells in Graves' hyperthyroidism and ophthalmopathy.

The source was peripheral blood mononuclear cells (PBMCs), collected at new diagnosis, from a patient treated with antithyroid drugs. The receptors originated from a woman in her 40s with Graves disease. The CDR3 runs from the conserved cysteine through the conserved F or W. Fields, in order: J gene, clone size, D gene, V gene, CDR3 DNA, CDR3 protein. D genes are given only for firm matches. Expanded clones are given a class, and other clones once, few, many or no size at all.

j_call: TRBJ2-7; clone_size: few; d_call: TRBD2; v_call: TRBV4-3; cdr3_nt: TGCGCCAGCATCCAAGGACTAGCGGGGGCCTACGAGCAGTACTTC; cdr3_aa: CASIQGLAGAYEQYF
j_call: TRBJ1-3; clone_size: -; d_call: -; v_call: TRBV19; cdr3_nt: TGTGCCAGTAGTATAGCGGGCCAGATTGGCTCTGGAAACACCATATATTTT; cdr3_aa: CASSIAGQIGSGNTIYF
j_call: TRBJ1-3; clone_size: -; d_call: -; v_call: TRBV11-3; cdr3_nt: TGTGCCAGCAGCTTACGGGGTCAGTCCGGAAACACCATATATTTT; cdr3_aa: CASSLRGQSGNTIYF
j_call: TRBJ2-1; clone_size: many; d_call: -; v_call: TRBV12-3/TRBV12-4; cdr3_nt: TGTGCCAGCAATTTGGGCCTGGCCCATGAGCAGTTCTTC; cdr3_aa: CASNLGLAHEQFF
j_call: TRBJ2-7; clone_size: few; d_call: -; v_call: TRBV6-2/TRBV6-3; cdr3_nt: TGTGCCAGCAGTCTACTCAGGGGCGAGCAGTACTTC; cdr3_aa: CASSLLRGEQYF
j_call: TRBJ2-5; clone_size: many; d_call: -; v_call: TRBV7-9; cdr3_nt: TGTGCCAGCAGCCACGCCTTGGTAGCTCAAGAGACCCAGTACTTC; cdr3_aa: CASSHALVAQETQYF
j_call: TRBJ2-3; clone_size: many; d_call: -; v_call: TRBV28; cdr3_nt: TGTGCCAGCAGTTTACTAGGGGTTAGCGGAGCATTCACAGATACGCAGTATTTT; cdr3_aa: CASSLLGVSGAFTDTQYF
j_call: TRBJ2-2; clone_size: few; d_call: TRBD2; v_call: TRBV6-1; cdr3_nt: TGTGCCACCCGGACTAGCCGTTACACCGGGGAGCTGTTTTTT; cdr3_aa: CATRTSRYTGELFF
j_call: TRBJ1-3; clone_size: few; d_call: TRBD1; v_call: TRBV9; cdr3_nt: TGTGCCAGCAGCCCAGGGACAGGGTTGGGAAACACCATATATTTT; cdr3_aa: CASSPGTGLGNTIYF
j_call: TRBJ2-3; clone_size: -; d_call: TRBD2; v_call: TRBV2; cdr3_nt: TGTGCCAGCAGGGGACTAGCGGGAGGGGGCACAGATACGCAGTATTTT; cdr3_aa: CASRGLAGGGTDTQYF
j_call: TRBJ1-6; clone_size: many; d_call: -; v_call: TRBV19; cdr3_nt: TGTGCCAGTAGTATAGAGGACAGACAATCGTATAATTCACCCCTCCACTTT; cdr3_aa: CASSIEDRQSYNSPLHF
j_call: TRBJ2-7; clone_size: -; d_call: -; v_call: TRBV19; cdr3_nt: TGTGCCAGTAGCGTTGACAGGTGGTACGAGCAGTACTTC; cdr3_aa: CASSVDRWYEQYF
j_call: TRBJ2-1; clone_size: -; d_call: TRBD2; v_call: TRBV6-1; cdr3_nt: TGTGCCAGCAGTCCATATGGGCAGACTAGCGGGAGCTATGAGCAGTTCTTC; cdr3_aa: CASSPYGQTSGSYEQFF
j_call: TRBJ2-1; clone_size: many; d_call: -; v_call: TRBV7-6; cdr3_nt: TGTGCCAGCAGCTTGGAGGCCGACAATGAGCAGTTCTTC; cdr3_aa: CASSLEADNEQFF
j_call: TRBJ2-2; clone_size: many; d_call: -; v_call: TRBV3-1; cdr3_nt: TGTGCCAGCATGAGGGGCACCGGGGAGCTGTTTTTT; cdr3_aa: CASMRGTGELFF
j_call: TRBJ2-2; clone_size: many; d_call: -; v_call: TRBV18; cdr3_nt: TGTGCCAGCTCACCACCGGTATCCCAGGGCCTGAGGGAGCTGTTTTTT; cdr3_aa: CASSPPVSQGLRELFF